The clone carrying this T cell receptor beta chain was detected only a few times. Using a J-beta primer mix together with a sample-barcoded 5' primer, a second PCR was run for roughly 6 to 11 cycles. Via MiXCR, TCRdb re-called the 5' RACE reads, giving one row per CDR3 protein. The table shows about 670,000 distinct CDR3 sequences, with approximately 52% occurring only once. Researchers isolated at least 6 million PBMCs per sample. This sample stems from a study of blood T cells in healthy people across ages. Germline CDR1 and CDR2: SGHRS and YFSETQ. This CDR3 comprises 17 residues. V lost 5 bases, J lost 4 bases, and 24 bases lay in between.

Sequencing used blood. The rearrangement uses TRBV5-1 and TRBJ1-1, with TRBD1 as a possible D gene (5 bases). This receptor was identified in an elderly woman in good health. The CDR3 DNA sequence: TGCGCCAGCAGAGCGTTCGGGAGGGGCGCTGTCGGCACTGAAGCTTTCTTT. Amino acids: CASRAFGRGAVGTEAFF.